These 28 T cell receptor beta chains share one sample of origin, sequenced in a study of shared clonotypes between healthy human individuals. Naive CD8 isolation took CD45RO-negative cells positively selected for CCR7 and excluded terminally differentiated effector memory CD45RA+ cells. The assay was immunoSEQ multiplex PCR, and TCRdb's table has in-frame clones only and misses some. This sample has roughly 2.1 million clones, with about 93% found just once. Sequenced sample: naive CD8+ T cells from PBMCs. These receptors were collected from a man aged 18 to 30 in good health. Some clones in this sample may be carry-over from other donors' samples.

J is TRBJ2-7 and V is TRBV11-2, with 9 positions matching TRBD2. The V gene's germline CDR1 is SGHAT and CDR2 FQNNGV. V lost 2 bases, J lost 7 bases, and 6 bases stayed unmatched. The length of the CDR3 is 14 residues. The CDR3 nucleotides read TGTGCCAGCAGCTTAATACCCCTAGCGGGAGAGCAGTACTTC. Translation: CASSLIPLAGEQYF.

The chain joins TRBV28 to TRBJ1-4; TRBD1 might be the D (6 bases). Trimming removed 11 bases at V and 2 bases at J, with 18 bases between. Germline CDR1 reads MDHEN; CDR2 reads SYDVKM. There are 15 residues in the CDR3. Written as DNA, the CDR3 is TGTGCCTCAGGGGAGGTCGATGAGACTAATGAAAAACTGTTTTTT. This codes for CASGEVDETNEKLFF.

This clone turned up a few times. The chain recombines TRBV27 with TRBJ2-7; D assignment may be TRBD1 or TRBD2 (5 bases each). In germline, CDR1 is MNHEY, CDR2 SMNVEV (reference sequence). CDR3 size: 13 residues. Trimming shortened V by 5 bases and J by 3 bases, and 11 bases separated the two germline ends. This CDR3 is CASSRGRLYEQYF. In DNA form, the CDR3 reads TGTGCCAGCAGTCGGGGCAGACTCTACGAGCAGTACTTC.

The chain links TRBV7-2 to TRBJ2-2; D might be TRBD2 (5 bases). Trimming pared 8 bases from V and 6 bases from J, leaving 10 bases between. The germline gives CDR1 SGHTA, CDR2 FQGNSA. This CDR3 has 12 residues. CDR3 amino acids: CASSAGAGELFF. The CDR3 region has the DNA TGTGCCAGCTCTGCCGGGGCCGGGGAGCTGTTTTTT.

The CDR3 is CASSYSMGGELFF. Written as DNA, the CDR3 is TGTGCCAGCAGTTACTCGATGGGAGGGGAGCTGTTTTTT. The chain is built from TRBV6-5 and TRBJ2-2; D gene ambiguous. The V gene lost 0 bases and the J gene lost 8 bases, with 7 bases spanning the gap. The CDR3 runs 13 residues. Per the germline V gene, CDR1 is MNHEY and CDR2 is SVGAGI.

The chain links TRBV6-1 to TRBJ2-3; 13 bases agree with TRBD2. CDR1 and CDR2 from the germline V gene are MNHNS and SASEGT. This CDR3 spans 15 amino acids. V dropped 6 bases and J dropped 4; count of bases not matched to a gene: 4. The CDR3 region has the DNA TGTGCCAGCAGGTCGACTAGCGGGAGGCCAGATACGCAGTATTTT. As protein: CASRSTSGRPDTQYF.

The genes are TRBV4-1 and TRBJ2-6; D is unresolved. V lost 3 bases and J 0 bases, leaving 6 bases between the germline ends. Germline V gene sequence: CDR1 MGHRA, CDR2 YSYEKL. This CDR3 has 15 amino acids. CDR3 DNA sequence: TGCGCCAGCAGCCATAGGTTCTCTGGGGCCAACGTCCTGACTTTC. Its protein is CASSHRFSGANVLTF.

The gene calls are TRBV7-9 and TRBJ2-1; D ambiguous. Germline assignment: CDR1 SEHNR and CDR2 FQNEAQ (reference sequence). This CDR3 is 14 amino acids long. Trimming removed 0 bases from V and 10 bases from J, with 13 bases in between. The CDR3 protein is CASSLAPQVGEQFF. In nucleotides, the CDR3 is TGTGCCAGCAGCTTAGCCCCCCAGGTCGGCGAGCAGTTCTTC.

The chain recombines TRBV5-6 with TRBJ2-5; maybe TRBD1 (5 bases). The DNA end lines up better with TRBJ2-7; the J call may be wrong. Germline V gives CDR1 SGHDT, CDR2 YYEEEE. CDR3 length equals 14 residues. The CDR3 DNA follows: TGTGCCAGCAGCTTGAGGTCAGGGCCCTACGAGCAGTACTTC. This codes for CASSLRSGPYEQYF.

In the case of this clone: One junction end does not reproduce the germline sequence, and a read error may be involved. This chain links TRBV14 with TRBJ1-2; 8 positions agree with TRBD1. This CDR3 is 15 amino acids long. Germline lookup yields CDR1 SGHDN and CDR2 FVKESK. CDR3 in DNA: TGTGCCAGCAGCCAAGGGGTACCGGGGACAGGCCTGTTCCGCTTC. Its protein product is CASSQGVPGTGLFRF.

In this sample, this clone turned up once. The gene calls are TRBV5-1 and TRBJ1-2; 9 bases match TRBD1. This CDR3 contains 16 residues. The V gene's germline CDR1 is SGHRS and CDR2 YFSETQ. Trimming removed 1 base from V and 4 bases from J; junction bases left unmatched: 8. This CDR3 is CASSLMGQGSFYGYTF. CDR3 nucleotide sequence: TGCGCCAGCAGCTTGATGGGACAGGGATCTTTCTATGGCTACACCTTC.

On this clone: Other nucleotide sequences in the sample specify the same CDR3. CDR3 amino acids: CASSSDGYEQYF. The CDR3 DNA sequence: TGTGCCAGCAGCTCGGACGGGTACGAGCAGTACTTC. This sequence joins TRBV9 and TRBJ2-7; D unclear. V was clipped by 4 bases and J by 4 bases, with 9 bases between them. This CDR3 has 12 residues. Germline lookup yields CDR1 SGDLS and CDR2 YYNGEE.

This chain connects TRBV7-9 to TRBJ2-1; the match to TRBD1 covers 7 bases. In germline, CDR1 is SEHNR, CDR2 FQNEAQ (reference sequence). Trimming cost V 5 bases and J 2 bases; bases outside gene matches: 9. This CDR3 has 16 residues. The CDR3 region has the DNA TGTGCCAGCAGCCCCCAAGACAGGGCCACCTACAATGAGCAGTTCTTC. Encoded protein: CASSPQDRATYNEQFF.

Here the CDR3 reads CASSQGDRRYQPQHF. The CDR3, as DNA: TGTGCCAGCAGCCAGGGGGACAGGCGGTATCAGCCCCAGCATTTT. The chain links TRBV7-6 to TRBJ1-5; 8 bases fit TRBD1. V dropped 5 bases and J dropped 5; count of bases not matched to a gene: 8. The CDR3 is made up of 15 amino acids. Germline CDR1 SGHVS, CDR2 FNYEAQ.

The chain carries TRBV6-1 and TRBJ1-1; 9 positions agree with TRBD1. Losses at the gene ends were 2 bases for V and 4 bases for J; bases not matched to a gene: 11. The CDR3 covers 17 residues. Germline V gives CDR1 MNHNS, CDR2 SASEGT. CDR3 residues: CASSEPLWTGEVTEAFF. CDR3 bases: TGTGCCAGCAGTGAACCTCTGTGGACAGGGGAGGTCACTGAAGCTTTCTTT.

This chain uses TRBV28 with TRBJ2-7; TRBD1 matches 7 bases. V shed 8 bases and J 3 bases; nucleotides not matched to a gene: 10. CDR3 length equals 14 residues. CDR1 is MDHEN and CDR2 is SYDVKM in the germline V gene. As DNA, the CDR3 is TGTGCCAGCCGATCCGGGACAGACCACTACGAGCAGTACTTC. This translates into CASRSGTDHYEQYF.

The J gene is TRBJ2-2, the V gene TRBV29-1; D ambiguous. Trimming took 7 bases from V and 7 from J, leaving 22 bases between them. CDR1 is SQVTM and CDR2 is ANQGSEA in the germline V gene. The CDR3 runs 15 residues. In nucleotides, the CDR3 is TGCAGCGCCCCTCATCCGGGCAGCAAGCACGGGGAGCTGTTTTTT. Its translation is CSAPHPGSKHGELFF.

This clone has a handful of counts. This sample also contains other DNA sequences that code for the same CDR3. The rearrangement joins TRBV27 to TRBJ2-7; no definite D call. The V gene lost 3 bases and the J gene lost 2 bases, with 8 bases spanning the gap. The CDR3 consists of 13 residues. CDR1 and CDR2 (germline): MNHEY, SMNVEV (reference sequence). The CDR3 DNA sequence: TGTGCCAGCAGTTTTGGCGCTACCTACGAGCAGTACTTC. Protein: CASSFGATYEQYF.

The chain combines TRBV7-9 with TRBJ2-1, with 11 bases identical to TRBD2. Losses at the gene ends were 4 bases for V and 9 bases for J; bases not matched to a gene: 8. CDR3 length equals 15 residues. Germline V CDR1 and CDR2: SEHNR, FQNEAQ (reference sequence). In DNA, the CDR3 is TGTGCCAGCAGCTCCCGACTAGCGGGGAGGGGTGAGCAGTTCTTC. Its protein product is CASSSRLAGRGEQFF.

CDR3 coding DNA: TGCGCCAGCAGCCCTCGGACTAGCGGGAGTGGTTCCTACAATGAGCAGTTCTTC. It codes for CASSPRTSGSGSYNEQFF. The chain links TRBV4-1 to TRBJ2-1; 13 bases are shared with TRBD2. CDR3 length: 18 amino acids. The germline V gene encodes CDR1 MGHRA and CDR2 YSYEKL. With V trimmed by 4 bases and J by 1 base, 7 bases remained unmatched.

The V and J genes are TRBV5-1 and TRBJ2-7; 13 nucleotides align to TRBD2. V shed 4 bases and J 5 bases; nucleotides not matched to a gene: 3. Germline V gives CDR1 SGHRS, CDR2 YFSETQ. CDR3 length: 14 amino acids. CDR3 region: CASSAGLAGDEQYF. The CDR3 DNA sequence: TGCGCCAGCAGCGCAGGACTAGCGGGAGACGAGCAGTACTTC.

The chain joins TRBV5-4 to TRBJ2-5, with no clear D. The CDR3 covers 13 residues. Trimming stripped 10 bases from V and 0 bases from J, with 13 bases between. The V gene's germline CDR1 is SGHNT and CDR2 YYREEE (reference sequence). CDR3 nucleotides: TGTGCCGAGAGAGCAACAAACCAAGAGACCCAGTACTTC. It is translated as CAERATNQETQYF.

The V gene is TRBV11-2, the J gene TRBJ1-4; D unresolved. The length of the CDR3 is 14 residues. The V gene lost 3 bases and the J gene lost 5 bases, with 10 bases spanning the gap. Germline CDR1 is SGHAT and CDR2 is FQNNGV. CDR3 in amino acids: CASSFTGRNEKLFF. DNA for the CDR3: TGTGCCAGCAGCTTCACGGGGAGGAATGAAAAACTGTTTTTT.

The gene calls are TRBV7-9 and TRBJ1-1; D not resolved. The germline CDR1 and CDR2 sequences are SEHNR and FQNEAQ (reference sequence). Between the trimmed V and J ends, which lost 1 base and 11 bases, there was a span of 11 bases. The CDR3 runs to 12 residues. This CDR3 reads CASSLGGPHAFF. The CDR3 DNA reads TGTGCCAGCAGCTTAGGAGGGCCGCATGCTTTCTTT.

CDR3 DNA: TGTGCCAGCAGCCCACACACATACCAGCCCTACGAGCAGTACTTC. It specifies CASSPHTYQPYEQYF. The chain combines TRBV28 with TRBJ2-7; D unresolved. The germline V gene encodes CDR1 MDHEN and CDR2 SYDVKM. V was clipped by 6 bases and J by 2 bases, with 17 bases between them. The CDR3 is 15 amino acids.

The V and J genes are TRBV28 and TRBJ1-4, with D maybe TRBD1 (5 bases). Germline V gene sequence: CDR1 MDHEN, CDR2 SYDVKM. This CDR3 contains 13 residues. The germline V and J ends were trimmed by 3 bases and 5 bases, with 7 bases remaining between them. The CDR3 region is CASSFGGNEKLFF. The CDR3 bases are TGTGCCAGCAGTTTTGGGGGAAATGAAAAACTGTTTTTT.

The V call is TRBV27, the J call TRBJ2-5; TRBD2 is a possible D gene (5 bases). This CDR3 has 13 amino acids. In germline, CDR1 is MNHEY, CDR2 SMNVEV (reference sequence). V was shortened by 9 bases and J by 3 bases, with 14 bases between the two germline ends. The CDR3, as DNA: TGTGCCAGTAAAACGAGGGCGGAAGAGACCCAGTACTTC. Translating it yields CASKTRAEETQYF.

The gene calls are TRBV28 and TRBJ1-1, with TRBD1 as a possible D gene (5 bases). This CDR3 region has 16 residues. CDR1 is MDHEN, CDR2 SYDVKM, per germline. V dropped 4 bases and J dropped 1 base, with 16 bases sitting between them. The CDR3 region has the DNA TGTGCCAGCAGTTCCCCCCTCATCGACAGGAACACTGAAGCTTTCTTT. This encodes CASSSPLIDRNTEAFF.